A single sample gave rise to the 23 T cell receptor beta chains below, sequenced in a study of tumor T cells in aggressive B-cell lymphoma. TCRdb's table, derived via immunoSEQ multiplex PCR, lists solely in-frame clones and lacks some. The profile covers almost 2,500 clones, with about 86% appearing a single time and around 12% taken by the ten largest. The sequencing sample was made of tumor tissue. The receptors derive from an adult with diffuse large B cell lymphoma.

The chain combines TRBV6-1 with TRBJ2-5; 9 bases agree with TRBD2. The trim removed 2 bases at V and 2 bases at J, leaving 6 bases unmatched. Per germline, CDR1 MNHNS and CDR2 SASEGT. This CDR3 has 16 residues. The DNA of the CDR3 is TGTGCCAGCAGTGAATGGGCGGGAGGGTTTCAAGAGACCCAGTACTTC. As protein: CASSEWAGGFQETQYF.

The chain has TRBV2 and TRBJ1-2; D not certain. Germline V CDR1 and CDR2: SNHLY, FYNNEI. Trimming shortened V by 5 bases and J by 3 bases, and 13 bases separated the two germline ends. The length of the CDR3 is 14 residues. The CDR3 reads CASSSSGYDYGYTF. As DNA, the CDR3 is TGTGCCAGCAGTTCATCGGGGTACGACTATGGCTACACCTTC.

The gene calls are TRBV14 and TRBJ2-5, with 9 bases identical to TRBD2. Germline lookup yields CDR1 SGHDN and CDR2 FVKESK. Unmatched junction bases numbered 13, after V lost 4 bases and J lost 4 bases. The CDR3 is 17 amino acids. CDR3 amino acids: CASSPPLWRGGRETQYF. DNA of the CDR3: TGTGCCAGCAGCCCCCCCCTTTGGCGGGGGGGTCGAGAGACCCAGTACTTC.

This clone was recorded only once. Sequence at one end of the junction differs from germline and may be a read error. This chain links TRBV4-2 with TRBJ2-5; D gene unclear. Germline assignment: CDR1 LGHNA and CDR2 YNFKEQ. The CDR3 has 14 residues. The CDR3 sequence: CASSQGRNQETQYF. CDR3 nucleotide sequence: TGTGCCAGTAGCCAAGGGCGGAACCAAGAGACCCAGTACTTC.

The CDR3 nucleotides are TGCGCCAGCAGCCTAAGTCGGGACAGGGGACAAGAGACCCAGTACTTC. It encodes CASSLSRDRGQETQYF. The chain couples TRBV4-3 to TRBJ2-5; TRBD1 matches at 10 bases. The CDR3 runs to 16 residues. The V gene's germline CDR1 is LGHNA and CDR2 YSLEER. Trimming at V came to 4 bases and at J to 2 bases, leaving 7 bases not matched to a gene.

The chain carries TRBV28 and TRBJ1-3; D not resolved. The CDR3 has 14 amino acids. The ends were cut back, 8 bases at V and 0 bases at J, with 11 bases in the middle. Per the germline V gene, CDR1 is MDHEN and CDR2 is SYDVKM. CDR3 nucleotides: TGTGCCAGCCTCCCAGGAAACTCTGGAAACACCATATATTTT. Translation gives CASLPGNSGNTIYF.

The gene calls are TRBV2 and TRBJ1-4, with 7 bases fitting TRBD1. The V gene end was trimmed by 6 bases and the J gene end by 7 bases; junction bases not matched to a gene: 14. Germline assignment: CDR1 SNHLY and CDR2 FYNNEI. The CDR3 contains 16 residues. In DNA, the CDR3 is TGTGCCAGCAGATTTGTACAGGGGAGGTTGGGTGAAAAACTGTTTTTT. Protein: CASRFVQGRLGEKLFF.

V gene TRBV28 combines with J gene TRBJ2-5, with TRBD2 matching 11 bases. CDR1 and CDR2 from the germline V gene are MDHEN and SYDVKM. The CDR3 is 15 residues long. V was clipped by 7 bases and J by 7 bases; unmatched bases: 11. DNA for the CDR3: TGTGCCAGCACCTGGGGACTAGCGGCCCCGGGGACCCAGTACTTC. The encoded protein is CASTWGLAAPGTQYF.

The rearrangement joins TRBV9 to TRBJ2-5, with TRBD1 matching 7 bases. The length of the CDR3 is 13 residues. Germline CDR1 SGDLS, CDR2 YYNGEE. V shed 1 base and J 4 bases; nucleotides not matched to a gene: 1. CDR3 residues: CASSVNRGETQYF. In nucleotides, the CDR3 is TGTGCCAGCAGCGTAAACAGGGGAGAGACCCAGTACTTC.

The chain couples TRBV7-9 to TRBJ2-1; 7 bases align to TRBD2. CDR3 size: 15 residues. Germline V gene lookup returns CDR1 SEHNR and CDR2 FQNEAQ (reference sequence). The ends lost 5 bases at V and 10 bases at J; junction bases unmatched: 14. CDR3 residues: CASSLGGGVSVEQFF. The CDR3 DNA follows: TGTGCCAGCAGCCTAGGCGGGGGAGTCTCAGTGGAGCAGTTCTTC.

The chain joins TRBV7-2 to TRBJ2-1, with D perhaps TRBD2 (7 bases). This CDR3 comprises 15 residues. Trimming removed 2 bases from V and 6 bases from J, with 14 bases in between. Germline V gene lookup returns CDR1 SGHTA and CDR2 FQGNSA. CDR3 loop: CASSLTGGRSNEQFF. The CDR3 bases are TGTGCCAGCAGCTTAACCGGGGGGCGGTCCAATGAGCAGTTCTTC.

The gene calls are TRBV10-2 and TRBJ1-5; D remains unclear. CDR1 is WSHSY, CDR2 SAAADI, per germline. Between the trimmed V and J ends, which lost 10 bases and 0 bases, there was a span of 10 bases. The CDR3 runs 13 residues. The CDR3 protein is CATDTVSNQPQHF. The CDR3 region has the DNA TGCGCCACCGATACAGTTAGCAATCAGCCCCAGCATTTT.

This sequence joins TRBV11-3 and TRBJ2-7; 11 bases match TRBD1. V lost 5 bases to trimming and J lost 6 bases; unmatched junction nucleotides: 12. Looked up from germline, CDR1 is SGHNT and CDR2 is YENEEA. CDR3 length: 16 amino acids. DNA of the CDR3: TGTGCCAGCAGCCCAACCGGGACAGGGGGACCGGGCGAGCAGTACTTC. As protein: CASSPTGTGGPGEQYF.

This clone was seen once. This rearrangement joins TRBV6-5 to TRBJ2-1, with 8 nucleotides matching TRBD2. Germline CDR1 reads MNHEY; CDR2 reads SVGAGI. Losses at the gene ends were 6 bases for V and 6 bases for J; bases not matched to a gene: 7. The CDR3 contains 14 residues. CDR3 coding DNA: TGTGCCAGCAGCGGGGGGGGGCCGTTCAATGAGCAGTTCTTC. Translated: CASSGGGPFNEQFF.

By proportion, this clone is large. DNA of the CDR3: TGTGCCAGCAGCTTCGTAGTGGACAGGGTAAATGAAAAACTGTTTTTT. Amino acids: CASSFVVDRVNEKLFF. The chain uses TRBV11-3 and TRBJ1-4, with 8 positions matching TRBD1. Trimming took 3 bases from V and 5 from J; bases not matched to a gene: 8. Germline-derived CDR1 and CDR2 are SGHNT and YENEEA. The CDR3 totals 16 residues.

This chain links TRBV18 with TRBJ2-7; D not resolved. The CDR3 loop spans 12 amino acids. Germline CDR1 KGHSH, CDR2 LQKENI. Trimming took off 3 bases at V and 0 bases at J, with 3 bases between the two ends. CDR3 bases: TGTGCCAGCTCACCCAGCTCCTACGAGCAGTACTTC. It yields the protein CASSPSSYEQYF.

In regard to this clone: This may arise from a read error, as a much more abundant clone is one base away. The rearrangement joins TRBV29-1 to TRBJ2-7; TRBD2 aligns across 7 bases. The CDR3 is 13 amino acids. CDR1 SQVTM and CDR2 ANQGSEA come from the germline V gene. CDR3 coding DNA: TGCACCGTTACGGGGGGATCCCTTGGCGAGCAGTACTTC. Protein sequence: CTVTGGSLGEQYF.

V gene TRBV19 combines with J gene TRBJ2-5; 11 nucleotides match TRBD1. The J call could be wrong; TRBJ2-7 is a better fit for the DNA end. This CDR3 has 16 residues. Germline CDR1 LNHDA, CDR2 SQIVND (reference sequence). The CDR3 here is CASSLPRTGGTVEQYF. The CDR3 DNA follows: TGTGCCAGTAGTCTCCCGAGGACAGGGGGCACCGTCGAGCAGTACTTC.

V usage is TRBV9 and J usage is TRBJ2-2; TRBD2 agrees at 10 bases. The CDR3 length is 16 residues. V lost 4 bases, J lost 5 bases, and 8 bases stayed unmatched. Germline CDR1 is SGDLS and CDR2 is YYNGEE. The chain's CDR3 is CASSPPSGRVTGELFF. The CDR3 nucleotides read TGTGCCAGCAGCCCCCCAAGCGGGAGGGTAACCGGGGAGCTGTTTTTT.

The chain couples TRBV28 to TRBJ2-1, with 11 nucleotides matching TRBD2. Germline V gives CDR1 MDHEN, CDR2 SYDVKM. After removal of 6 bases from V and 6 bases from J, the junction contained 4 bases not matched to a gene. CDR3 size: 14 residues. The CDR3 sequence is CASSLAGGRNEQFF. CDR3 sequence (DNA): TGTGCCAGCAGCCTAGCGGGGGGACGCAATGAGCAGTTCTTC. Combining the CDR3 with reference TRBV28 and TRBJ2-1 gives the whole variable domain DVKVTQSSRYLVKRTGEKVFLECVQDMDHENMFWYRQDPGLGLRLIYFSYDVKMKEKGDIPEGYSVSREKKERFSLILESASTNQTSMYLCASSLAGGRNEQFFGPGTRLTVL.

The chain employs TRBV7-2 and TRBJ2-5; the D is unclear. Germline V lookup: CDR1 SGHTA, CDR2 FQGNSA. CDR3 length: 13 residues. Trimming took 3 bases from V and 2 from J, leaving 7 bases between them. The CDR3: CASSLRLQETQYF. The CDR3 nucleotides are TGTGCCAGCAGCTTGAGGTTACAAGAGACCCAGTACTTC.

Here the CDR3 reads CASSVGQGGREKLFF. Here the CDR3 DNA reads TGTGCCAGCAGCGTCGGACAGGGCGGACGTGAAAAACTGTTTTTT. The V and J genes are TRBV2 and TRBJ1-4, with 8 nucleotides matching TRBD1. The CDR3 is 15 residues long. CDR1 is SNHLY and CDR2 is FYNNEI in the germline V gene. With V trimmed by 6 bases and J by 7 bases, 10 bases remained unmatched.

V is TRBV9 and J is TRBJ1-1; perhaps TRBD1 as D (6 bases). Germline V CDR1 and CDR2: SGDLS, YYNGEE. The CDR3 sequence is 13 residues long. Deletions cut 0 bases from V and 10 bases from J, with 13 bases between. CDR3 DNA sequence: TGTGCCAGCAGCGTAGCTGAGACAGGTGGAGCTTTCTTT. Encoded protein: CASSVAETGGAFF.